This entry describes one T cell receptor (beta chain). TCRdb's copy holds only in-frame clones and misses some; the assay was immunoSEQ multiplex PCR. This table holds 200,000 to 300,000 clones, around 90% found once. This entry is derived from a study of blood T cell repertoires in COVID-19. Germline lookup yields CDR1 SNHLY and CDR2 FYNNEI. This CDR3 has 14 amino acids. Deletions cut 2 bases from V and 3 bases from J, with 11 bases between. Sequenced material: peripheral blood. J is TRBJ2-7 and V is TRBV2; D not certain. This clonotype was sampled from a man aged 55 to 69 who had recovered from COVID-19. DNA of the CDR3: TGTGCCAGCAGTGAAAGCTCCGTTGTCTACGAGCAGTACTTC. It encodes CASSESSVVYEQYF.